What follows is one TCR beta chain and its context. Its antigen is currently unknown. This specimen comes from a study of CD8+CD57+ T cells in acquired aplastic anemia. Across the study: Sorted CD4+ and CD8+ cells yielded DNA averaging around 3.5 ug. Study conclusions and caveats: Levels of CD8+ Simpson's diversity were not significantly distinct in patients versus controls. Around 30 sequences, all CD8+ CDR3, were shared between patients and controls.

The V and J ends lost 6 bases and 1 base respectively, with 13 bases between them. The CDR3 has 13 amino acids. The germline V gene has CDR1 SQVTM and CDR2 ANQGSEA. Patients chosen for sequencing had shown CD8+CD57+ cell expansion by flow cytometry. For CDR3 and TCR beta VDJ profiling, genomic DNA was the template used. TCRdb re-derived calls from the reads in MiXCR, one entry per CDR3 protein. The sample comprises about 290,000 distinct CDR3 sequences, approximately 58% of which are singletons, and roughly 1.2% rests with the top ten. The source material was sorted CD4+, CD8+, or CD8+CD57+ T cells (not recorded which) from PBMCs. V and J are TRBV29-1 and TRBJ2-7; possibly TRBD1 or TRBD2 for D (5 bases each). The TCR comes from a human donor with aplastic anemia. The CDR3 bases are TGCAGCGTGGGGGAGTCTGGGTCCTACGAGCAGTACTTC. Translated: CSVGESGSYEQYF.